Shown below are 24 T cell receptor beta chains from a single sample sequenced in a study of cytomegalovirus exposure and HLA in healthy donors. Vbeta (60) and Jbeta (13) primers were used in the PCR. Profiled with immunoSEQ multiplex PCR; TCRdb holds only in-frame clones, not every one. Here the sample spans some 67,000 clones, about 80% being singletons. The specimen sequenced was PBMCs. Every receptor here comes from a man aged 60-69 years in good health and CMV-seropositive.

This clone was picked up a small number of times. The rearrangement links TRBV6-5 to TRBJ2-1; TRBD2 might be the D (7 bases). The germline V gene has CDR1 MNHEY and CDR2 SVGAGI. The CDR3 has 15 residues. Trimming took 4 bases from V and 10 from J, leaving 20 bases between them. In DNA, the CDR3 is TGTGCCAGCAGTTCCCTAAGGGGGGGGGCCAGCGAGCAGTTCTTC. This encodes CASSSLRGGASEQFF.

V usage is TRBV29-1 and J usage is TRBJ1-5; 9 bases match TRBD1. Per germline, CDR1 SQVTM and CDR2 ANQGSEA. The CDR3 length is 13 residues. V lost 6 bases, J lost 7 bases, and 7 bases stayed unmatched. For the CDR3, the DNA is TGCAGCGTCCCGGGACAGGGAGAGCAGCCCCAGCATTTT. As protein: CSVPGQGEQPQHF.

The genes are TRBV4-1 and TRBJ2-1; 7 bases are a match to TRBD1. V shed 1 base, J shed 8 bases, and the junction held 8 bases outside the gene matches. CDR3 length equals 15 residues. Germline loops: CDR1 MGHRA, CDR2 YSYEKL. In DNA form, the CDR3 reads TGCGCCAGCAGCCAAGCCGAACTTACAGGGGATGAGCAGTTCTTC. It codes for CASSQAELTGDEQFF.

This chain joins TRBV5-1 and TRBJ2-1; 7 bases are shared with TRBD2. The germline V gene has CDR1 SGHRS and CDR2 YFSETQ. The CDR3 consists of 16 residues. With 0 bases clipped from V and 4 bases from J, the junction kept 7 bases outside the gene matches. The CDR3 protein is CASSLESGGNYNEQFF. The CDR3 bases are TGCGCCAGCAGCTTGGAATCGGGGGGTAATTACAATGAGCAGTTCTTC. The variable domain in full, completed from reference TRBV5-1 and TRBJ2-1, reads KAGVTQTPRYLIKTRGQQVTLSCSPISGHRSVSWYQQTPGQGLQFLFEYFSETQRNKGNFPGRFSGRQFSNSRSEMNVSTLELGDSALYLCASSLESGGNYNEQFFGPGTRLTVL.

This sequence joins TRBV27 and TRBJ1-6, with a tentative D call TRBD1 (6 bases). CDR3 length: 17 amino acids. CDR1 MNHEY and CDR2 SMNVEV come from the germline V gene (reference sequence). Trimming shortened V by 6 bases and J by 0 bases, and 15 bases separated the two germline ends. The CDR3 nucleotides read TGTGCCAGCAGCCGCCGGGACAAGGCCTCCTATAATTCACCCCTCCACTTT. Its translation is CASSRRDKASYNSPLHF.

This chain connects TRBV5-5 to TRBJ2-7; 9 nucleotides match TRBD1. Germline CDR1 and CDR2: SGHKS and YYEKEE (reference sequence). With 4 bases clipped from V and 2 bases from J, the junction kept 4 bases outside the gene matches. The CDR3 has 14 amino acids. CDR3 sequence reads: CASSLQGAPYEQYF. CDR3 DNA sequence: TGTGCCAGCAGCCTACAGGGGGCCCCCTACGAGCAGTACTTC.

The sample holds one count of this clone. The genes are TRBV7-6 and TRBJ2-7; TRBD1 matches 9 bases. The CDR3 has 14 amino acids. Germline-derived CDR1 and CDR2 are SGHVS and FNYEAQ. The J segment lost 6 bases and the V segment lost 1 base, leaving 4 bases of the junction unmatched. This CDR3 reads CASSLGGTGSEQYF. The CDR3 bases are TGTGCCAGCAGCTTAGGCGGGACAGGGAGCGAGCAGTACTTC.

The chain combines TRBV5-1 with TRBJ2-3; D unclear. This CDR3 comprises 12 residues. Germline-derived CDR1 and CDR2 are SGHRS and YFSETQ. Trimming left V 3 bases short and J 2 bases short, with 4 bases between. The CDR3 coding sequence is TGCGCCAGCAGCTCCTTCACAGATACGCAGTATTTT. Its protein product is CASSSFTDTQYF.

The count of this clone is one. This chain connects TRBV9 to TRBJ2-3, with 10 bases that match TRBD2. Germline values: CDR1 SGDLS, CDR2 YYNGEE. J was trimmed by 3 bases and V by 3 bases; bases with no gene match: 7. The CDR3 totals 16 residues. CDR3 residues: CASSARSGRDTDTQYF. The CDR3 region has the DNA TGTGCCAGCAGCGCCCGAAGCGGGAGGGATACAGATACGCAGTATTTT.

This chain connects TRBV21-1 to TRBJ1-1; TRBD1 is the table's D call and was not checked against the DNA. TRBV21-1 constitutes a pseudogene. The CDR3 spans 12 residues. CDR3 DNA sequence: TGTGCCAGCAGCAGACAGGGTCTCGGAGCTTTCTTT. Translated, it gives CASSRQGLGAFF.

The chain's CDR3 is CASSYSTQGNTEAFF. CDR3 sequence (DNA): TGTGCCAGCAGTTACTCGACCCAGGGGAACACTGAAGCTTTCTTT. The chain links TRBV6-6 to TRBJ1-1; D may be TRBD1 (5 bases). Germline-derived CDR1 and CDR2 are MNHNY and SVGAGI (reference sequence). This CDR3 spans 15 amino acids. Trimming took off 0 bases at V and 1 base at J, with 9 bases between the two ends.

This clone came up a few times. The chain uses TRBV5-1 and TRBJ2-7, with TRBD1 identical over 7 bases. Trimming took 1 base from V and 2 from J; bases not matched to a gene: 3. The CDR3 runs to 14 residues. Germline CDR1 is SGHRS and CDR2 is YFSETQ. The CDR3 nucleotides are TGCGCCAGCAGCTTGCAGGGGGATACCTACGAGCAGTACTTC. Its protein is CASSLQGDTYEQYF.

The rearrangement joins TRBV6-5 to TRBJ1-4, with D perhaps TRBD1 (6 bases). The germline V gene has CDR1 MNHEY and CDR2 SVGAGI. Between the trimmed V and J ends, which lost 6 bases and 0 bases, there was a span of 11 bases. This CDR3 is built from 15 residues. The CDR3 here is CASRPGQTTNEKLFF. CDR3 nucleotide sequence: TGTGCCAGCAGGCCTGGACAGACAACTAATGAAAAACTGTTTTTT.

The genes are TRBV6-5 and TRBJ2-7; possibly TRBD2 for D (6 bases). The CDR3 covers 13 residues. CDR1 is MNHEY and CDR2 is SVGAGI in the germline V gene. Trimming removed 0 bases from V and 10 bases from J, with 13 bases in between. CDR3 region: CASSYSRDSDQYF. The CDR3, as DNA: TGTGCCAGCAGTTACTCCCGGGACTCAGATCAGTACTTC.

V gene TRBV11-3 combines with J gene TRBJ1-2, with 7 bases fitting TRBD1. CDR3 length: 15 residues. V lost 1 base and J lost 9; bases outside the gene matches: 11. Germline-derived CDR1 and CDR2 are SGHNT and YENEEA. CDR3 coding DNA: TGTGCCAGCAGCTTAGGCCGACTTTTACAGGGGAGCTACACCTTC. Encoded protein: CASSLGRLLQGSYTF.

The V gene is TRBV7-8, the J gene TRBJ2-7, with 7 bases lining up with TRBD2. In germline, CDR1 is SGHVS, CDR2 FQNEAQ. The CDR3 totals 13 residues. V shed 4 bases, J shed 3 bases, and the junction held 3 bases outside the gene matches. The CDR3 here is CASSSRDYYEQYF. The CDR3 coding sequence is TGTGCCAGCAGCTCCCGGGACTACTACGAGCAGTACTTC.

The chain is built from TRBV10-3 and TRBJ1-1; D is perhaps TRBD1 (5 bases). CDR3 length: 15 residues. V was pared by 3 bases and J by 0 bases, with 11 bases between. Germline CDR1 reads ENHRY; CDR2 reads SYGVKD. The DNA for the CDR3 is TGTGCCATCAGTGATAGGACAAGCCTGAACACTGAAGCTTTCTTT. It yields the protein CAISDRTSLNTEAFF.

V usage is TRBV7-9 and J usage is TRBJ2-5, with D tentatively TRBD2 (6 bases). The CDR3 covers 15 residues. The V end lost 1 base, the J end lost 6 bases, and 15 bases lay between the germline ends. The germline CDR1 and CDR2 sequences are SEHNR and FQNEAQ (reference sequence). CDR3 residues: CASSLVTGREKTQYF. The CDR3 region has the DNA TGTGCCAGCAGCTTAGTTACAGGCCGGGAGAAGACCCAGTACTTC.

The V gene is TRBV19, the J gene TRBJ2-5; D is possibly TRBD1 (5 bases). The assigned J gene may be wrong: the sequence end matches TRBJ2-7 better. The germline V gene has CDR1 LNHDA and CDR2 SQIVND (reference sequence). CDR3 size: 14 residues. Here the CDR3 reads CASSMTVASYEQYF. The DNA of the CDR3 is TGTGCCAGTAGTATGACAGTAGCTTCCTACGAGCAGTACTTC.

The chain joins TRBV6-6 to TRBJ2-5; 10 bases map to TRBD2. This CDR3 has 15 residues. Germline loops: CDR1 MNHNY, CDR2 SVGAGI (reference sequence). V trimming: 4 bases; J trimming: 1 base; junction bases outside the gene matches: 3. The CDR3 nucleotides read TGTGCCAGCAGTTTCCGGACTAGCGGCCAAGAGACCCAGTACTTC. Its protein product is CASSFRTSGQETQYF.

The chain links TRBV2 to TRBJ2-3; TRBD2 might be the D (5 bases). This CDR3 has 14 residues. Trimming stripped 2 bases from V and 4 bases from J, with 10 bases between. Germline CDR1 SNHLY, CDR2 FYNNEI. The CDR3 is CASSELWTADTQYF. CDR3 nucleotides: TGTGCCAGCAGTGAACTTTGGACTGCAGATACGCAGTATTTT.

A single count supports this clone. The genes are TRBV25-1 and TRBJ1-1; D is possibly TRBD1 (5 bases). This CDR3 has 13 amino acids. The V and J ends lost 3 bases and 4 bases respectively, with 9 bases between them. CDR1 and CDR2 from the germline V gene are MGHDK and SYGVNS. In nucleotides, the CDR3 is TGTGCCAGCAGTGACAGGGATGGCACTGAAGCTTTCTTT. The encoded protein is CASSDRDGTEAFF.

Notes on this clone: This sample includes further DNA sequences coding for the same CDR3. The chain joins TRBV6-5 to TRBJ1-5; no firm D call. Germline V CDR1 and CDR2: MNHEY, SVGAGI. The CDR3 is 13 amino acids. V dropped 2 bases and J dropped 4 bases, with 6 bases sitting between them. DNA for the CDR3: TGTGCCAGCAGTTACGGAGGTAATCAGCCCCAGCATTTT. Translating gives CASSYGGNQPQHF.

This chain uses TRBV5-6 with TRBJ2-7, with 10 bases that match TRBD2. The germline gives CDR1 SGHDT, CDR2 YYEEEE. The V and J ends lost 5 bases and 2 bases, in that order; junction bases with no gene match: 4. CDR3 length equals 14 residues. The chain's CDR3 is CASSLAGAPYEQYF. In DNA, the CDR3 is TGTGCCAGCAGTCTAGCGGGAGCCCCCTACGAGCAGTACTTC.